The 30 T cell receptor beta chains listed next were all sequenced from one sample in a study of cytomegalovirus exposure and HLA in healthy donors. Profiling relied on immunoSEQ multiplex PCR, and the TCRdb table lists in-frame clones only, not all of them. The sample records about 56,000 clones, about 92% being singletons. The source material was PBMCs. These receptors all come from a woman younger than 35 in good health and CMV-seropositive.

This chain uses TRBV10-3 with TRBJ2-1; 12 bases map to TRBD2. This CDR3 is 13 amino acids long. The V segment lost 7 bases and the J segment 9 bases; nucleotides outside the gene matches: 4. The germline V gene has CDR1 ENHRY and CDR2 SYGVKD. CDR3 sequence reads: CAIMLAGGSEQFF. The DNA for the CDR3 is TGTGCCATCATGCTAGCGGGGGGGAGTGAGCAGTTCTTC.

The chain couples TRBV7-6 to TRBJ2-3; D is perhaps TRBD1 (5 bases). V lost 5 bases, J lost 0 bases, and 27 bases lay in between. CDR1 and CDR2 from the germline V gene are SGHVS and FNYEAQ. The CDR3 contains 20 residues. The CDR3 region has the DNA TGTGCCAGCAGCCAACCCAGGGTCTTTCTCCCTCTAATTAGCACAGATACGCAGTATTTT. It yields the protein CASSQPRVFLPLISTDTQYF.

V and J are TRBV30 and TRBJ2-7, with 7 bases aligning to TRBD1. The V and J ends lost 3 bases and 7 bases, in that order; junction bases with no gene match: 9. The length of the CDR3 is 13 residues. Germline values: CDR1 GTSNPN, CDR2 SVGIG (reference sequence). The CDR3 nucleotides read TGTGCCTGGAGCGGGACAGTGAGGGAGGAGCAGTACTTC. As protein: CAWSGTVREEQYF. The full variable domain, rest sourced from reference TRBV30 and TRBJ2-7, is SQTIHQWPATLVQPVGSPLSLECTVEGTSNPNLYWYRQAAGRGLQLLFYSVGIGQISSEVPQNLSASRPQDRQFILSSKKLLLSDSGFYLCAWSGTVREEQYFGPGTRLTVT.

This chain uses TRBV9 with TRBJ1-2; 11 bases map to TRBD1. This CDR3 contains 15 residues. V was clipped by 3 bases and J by 5 bases; unmatched bases: 6. Germline V gene sequence: CDR1 SGDLS, CDR2 YYNGEE. The CDR3 DNA reads TGTGCCAGCAGCGCCGGGACAGGGGGGAGGTATGGCTACACCTTC. This codes for CASSAGTGGRYGYTF.

The chain links TRBV5-1 to TRBJ2-7; a weak D match, TRBD2 (6 bases). The CDR3 contains 15 residues. Trimming took 5 bases from V and 4 from J, leaving 19 bases between them. Germline V gene sequence: CDR1 SGHRS, CDR2 YFSETQ. This chain's CDR3 is CASSPRVLAGYEQYF. The DNA of the CDR3 is TGCGCCAGCAGTCCCAGGGTTCTTGCGGGGTACGAGCAGTACTTC.

The CDR3 is CSGLGGGNTGELFF. CDR3 DNA: TGCAGCGGCCTCGGCGGGGGAAACACCGGGGAGCTGTTTTTT. The rearrangement joins TRBV29-1 to TRBJ2-2; TRBD2 matches at 7 bases. From germline, CDR1 is SQVTM and CDR2 ANQGSEA. Trimming cost V 7 bases and J 2 bases; bases outside gene matches: 7. The CDR3 is 14 amino acids.

The V and J genes are TRBV27 and TRBJ2-1, with 8 bases matching TRBD1. The CDR3 is 15 amino acids. V lost 4 bases, J lost 4 bases, and 6 bases stayed unmatched. Looked up from germline, CDR1 is MNHEY and CDR2 is SMNVEV (reference sequence). The CDR3 bases are TGTGCCAGCAGTTACCGGGACAGGATATACAATGAGCAGTTCTTC. Amino acids: CASSYRDRIYNEQFF.

The J gene is TRBJ2-3, the V gene TRBV7-2; D unclear. The ends were cut back, 1 base at V and 1 base at J, with 12 bases in the middle. CDR1 and CDR2 (germline): SGHTA, FQGNSA. The CDR3 is 16 residues long. Written as DNA, the CDR3 is TGTGCCAGCAGCTTAGATCCGGGTTTGGGCACAGATACGCAGTATTTT. Amino acids: CASSLDPGLGTDTQYF.

The genes are TRBV7-9 and TRBJ1-6; 7 bases fit TRBD1. The CDR3 contains 15 residues. CDR1 and CDR2 from the germline V gene are SEHNR and FQNEAQ (reference sequence). The J segment lost 10 bases and the V segment lost 7 bases, leaving 13 bases of the junction unmatched. The CDR3 sequence: CASILETGVGSPLHF. CDR3 nucleotides: TGTGCCAGCATCCTCGAAACAGGGGTTGGATCACCCCTCCACTTT.

The gene calls are TRBV21-1 and TRBJ2-1; no DNA check was done on the table's D call, TRBD2. TRBV21-1 corresponds to a pseudogene. This CDR3 has 15 residues. This chain's CDR3 is CASSKPLGRDYEQFF. CDR3 coding DNA: TGTGCCAGCAGCAAACCACTTGGGAGAGACTATGAGCAGTTCTTC.

The rearrangement uses TRBV27 and TRBJ2-1, with 10 positions matching TRBD1. V lost 6 bases to trimming and J lost 5 bases; unmatched junction nucleotides: 16. CDR3 size: 18 residues. CDR1 and CDR2 from the germline V gene are MNHEY and SMNVEV (reference sequence). In DNA form, the CDR3 reads TGTGCCAGCAGCCGTAGGGCCCCGGGACAGGGGTCCAACAATGAGCAGTTCTTC. Its protein product is CASSRRAPGQGSNNEQFF.

The gene calls are TRBV6-6 and TRBJ2-3, with D perhaps matching TRBD1 (5 bases). This CDR3 spans 13 amino acids. The V end lost 6 bases, the J end lost 1 base, and 8 bases lay between the germline ends. The germline gives CDR1 MNHNY, CDR2 SVGAGI (reference sequence). The CDR3 loop is CASRDTGTDTQYF. DNA of the CDR3: TGTGCCAGCAGGGACACGGGCACAGATACGCAGTATTTT.

The sample holds one count of this clone. The V gene is TRBV19, the J gene TRBJ2-7; TRBD1 matches 7 bases. Per the germline V gene, CDR1 is LNHDA and CDR2 is SQIVND (reference sequence). This CDR3 region has 14 residues. V lost 2 bases, J lost 3 bases, and 4 bases stayed unmatched. CDR3 in amino acids: CASSIPGTVYEQYF. The CDR3 bases are TGTGCCAGTAGTATACCGGGGACAGTCTACGAGCAGTACTTC.

The rearrangement links TRBV5-1 to TRBJ1-4; the D gene is possibly TRBD1 (5 bases). CDR1 is SGHRS and CDR2 is YFSETQ in the germline V gene. Trimming pared 2 bases from V and 5 bases from J, leaving 13 bases between. The CDR3 length is 15 residues. In DNA form, the CDR3 reads TGCGCCAGCAGCTTTGCCGGGACTGAGAATGAAAAACTGTTTTTT. Translated, it gives CASSFAGTENEKLFF.

The chain uses TRBV2 and TRBJ2-7, with D possibly being TRBD1 (5 bases). Between the trimmed V and J ends, which lost 8 bases and 3 bases, there was a span of 14 bases. Germline V gene data show CDR1 as SNHLY and CDR2 as FYNNEI. CDR3 length equals 13 residues. CDR3 bases: TGTGCCAGCCAGTTGACAGAGAACTACGAGCAGTACTTC. Protein: CASQLTENYEQYF. Using reference TRBV2 and TRBJ2-7 for the parts outside the CDR3, the full variable domain is EPEVTQTPSHQVTQMGQEVILRCVPISNHLYFYWYRQILGQKVEFLVSFYNNEISEKSEIFDDQFSVERPDGSNFTLKIRSTKLEDSAMYFCASQLTENYEQYFGPGTRLTVT.

V and J are TRBV21-1 and TRBJ1-1; the table's D call, TRBD1, was not checked against the DNA. TRBV21-1 is classified as a pseudogene. There are 13 residues in the CDR3. The DNA of the CDR3 is TGTGCCAGCAGCAAAGCTGGGACAACTGAAGCTTTCTTT. It translates to CASSKAGTTEAFF.

This chain connects TRBV27 to TRBJ2-1; 10 bases map to TRBD1. This CDR3 contains 15 residues. Trimming took 5 bases from V and 5 from J; bases not matched to a gene: 6. The V gene's germline CDR1 is MNHEY and CDR2 SMNVEV (reference sequence). CDR3 sequence (DNA): TGTGCCAGCAGTATCGACAGGGGGCTAAACAATGAGCAGTTCTTC. Residues: CASSIDRGLNNEQFF.

This clone appeared a few times. This chain connects TRBV9 to TRBJ1-2; TRBD1 matches at 10 bases. Germline CDR1 reads SGDLS; CDR2 reads YYNGEE. The CDR3 has 16 amino acids. With V trimmed by 4 bases and J by 4 bases, 10 bases remained unmatched. CDR3 sequence: CASSPRQGAWGYGYTF. The DNA of the CDR3 is TGTGCCAGCAGCCCCAGACAGGGGGCATGGGGCTATGGCTACACCTTC.

This rearrangement joins TRBV6-5 to TRBJ1-3; D uncertain. Deletions cut 0 bases from V and 1 base from J, with 10 bases between. This CDR3 region has 16 residues. Germline CDR1 reads MNHEY; CDR2 reads SVGAGI. The DNA of the CDR3 is TGTGCCAGCAGTTACTCGAGGAGGCTGTCTGGAAACACCATATATTTT. Amino acid sequence: CASSYSRRLSGNTIYF.

For the CDR3, the DNA is TGTGCCAGCAGAGTGACAGGGAGCTCCTACAATGAGCAGTTCTTC. Amino acid sequence: CASRVTGSSYNEQFF. The chain links TRBV6-1 to TRBJ2-1; 7 nucleotides match TRBD1. The length of the CDR3 is 15 residues. J lost 0 bases, V lost 6 bases, and 5 bases had no gene match. Looked up from germline, CDR1 is MNHNS and CDR2 is SASEGT.

The gene calls are TRBV4-1 and TRBJ1-1; no clear D. The CDR3 is 12 amino acids. The V end was cut by 2 bases, the J end by 8 bases, with 9 bases between. Germline CDR1 reads MGHRA; CDR2 reads YSYEKL. The CDR3 DNA sequence: TGCGCCAGCAGCCAAACAATCGAAGAAGCTTTCTTT. Encoded protein: CASSQTIEEAFF.

The V gene is TRBV27, the J gene TRBJ2-3, with D possibly TRBD2 on 7 matching bases. Germline assignment: CDR1 MNHEY and CDR2 SMNVEV (reference sequence). The V end was cut by 2 bases, the J end by 4 bases, with 16 bases between. This CDR3 comprises 16 residues. The CDR3 bases are TGTGCCAGCAGTTTAATCAGGAGGGAGGGGGCAGATACGCAGTATTTT. It translates to CASSLIRREGADTQYF.

This rearrangement joins TRBV18 to TRBJ1-4; 7 bases agree with TRBD1. Losses at the gene ends were 5 bases for V and 5 bases for J; bases not matched to a gene: 8. Germline V gene data show CDR1 as KGHSH and CDR2 as LQKENI. The length of the CDR3 is 15 residues. CDR3 region: CASSDWDRENEKLFF. The DNA of the CDR3 is TGTGCCAGCTCAGACTGGGACAGAGAGAATGAAAAACTGTTTTTT.

The rearrangement uses TRBV19 and TRBJ2-1, with 7 positions matching TRBD2. This CDR3 comprises 14 residues. V lost 5 bases, J lost 4 bases, and 5 bases stayed unmatched. Germline V gene sequence: CDR1 LNHDA, CDR2 SQIVND (reference sequence). CDR3 DNA sequence: TGTGCCAGTAGTCGGGGGGAAAAGTACAATGAGCAGTTCTTC. It specifies CASSRGEKYNEQFF.

This clone was recorded once. This chain uses TRBV7-3 with TRBJ1-2; 10 nucleotides match TRBD1. CDR3 size: 13 residues. V trimming: 5 bases; J trimming: 5 bases; junction bases outside the gene matches: 2. Per the germline V gene, CDR1 is SGHTA and CDR2 is FQGTGA. The CDR3 spells CASSAGQGYGYTF. As DNA, the CDR3 is TGTGCCAGCAGCGCGGGACAGGGGTATGGCTACACCTTC.

This chain uses TRBV5-1 with TRBJ2-2; the D gene is possibly TRBD2 (7 bases). The CDR3 totals 14 residues. V lost 6 bases and J 4 bases, leaving 13 bases between the germline ends. The V gene's germline CDR1 is SGHRS and CDR2 YFSETQ. The CDR3 region has the DNA TGCGCCAGCAAGGGGGGGCTTACCACCGGGGAGCTGTTTTTT. This codes for CASKGGLTTGELFF.

The chain couples TRBV5-1 to TRBJ1-2; possible D gene TRBD1, 5 bases. Germline V lookup: CDR1 SGHRS, CDR2 YFSETQ. Trimming took 0 bases from V and 0 from J, leaving 18 bases between them. The CDR3 is 18 residues long. The CDR3 region is CASSLDGAATTTNYGYTF. CDR3 DNA: TGCGCCAGCAGCTTGGATGGGGCAGCGACAACTACTAACTATGGCTACACCTTC.

J is TRBJ1-4 and V is TRBV9; TRBD1 might be the D (5 bases). Per the germline V gene, CDR1 is SGDLS and CDR2 is YYNGEE. V lost 0 bases to trimming and J lost 4 bases, with 22 bases between them. The CDR3 is 19 residues long. CDR3 bases: TGTGCCAGCAGCGTAGGTTCGCGCGGGGGGGGACGAAGTAATGAAAAACTGTTTTTT. It codes for CASSVGSRGGGRSNEKLFF.

In nucleotides, the CDR3 is TGCGCCAGCAGCCTCCGGGTCGCAGAAGAGACCCAGTACTTC. Translated, it gives CASSLRVAEETQYF. V and J are TRBV4-1 and TRBJ2-5; D is undetermined. Germline V gene data show CDR1 as MGHRA and CDR2 as YSYEKL. The V gene lost 4 bases and the J gene lost 3 bases, with 12 bases spanning the gap. This CDR3 region has 14 residues.

The chain uses TRBV4-3 and TRBJ2-7; TRBD1 agrees at 7 bases. From germline, CDR1 is LGHNA and CDR2 YSLEER. The CDR3 is 12 amino acids. After removal of 9 bases from V and 4 bases from J, the junction contained 6 bases not matched to a gene. The CDR3: CARPGQPYEQYF. The CDR3 DNA is TGCGCCAGACCGGGACAGCCATACGAGCAGTACTTC.